This T cell receptor beta chain is drawn from a study of spatial heterogeneity in lung cancer. General study findings and limits: There were more appearances of ubiquitous expanded tumor TCRs in blood at resection than at follow-up.

This clonotype was detected many times. What it recognizes is unknown. The time point denotes: sample taken at primary tumor resection. Unsorted whole RNA samples from tumor, nontumor lung or frozen PBMC were sequenced. Carried by each TCR cDNA molecule was a unique molecular identifier. TCRdb reanalysed the 5' RACE reads using MiXCR and keeps one entry per CDR3 protein. The sample has roughly 21,000 distinct CDR3 sequences; 2.5% to 4% are singletons. Material: PBMCs, obtained at surgery. The TCR originated in a female donor with early-stage non-small cell lung cancer.

In nucleotides, the CDR3 is TGCAGTGCTAGAGCCGTGACACCACAAGAGACCCAGTACTTC. It is translated as CSARAVTPQETQYF. The genes are TRBV20-1 and TRBJ2-5; D is unclear. Germline V lookup: CDR1 DFQATT, CDR2 SNEGSKA (reference sequence). Trimming took 1 base from V and 2 from J, leaving 11 bases between them. This CDR3 has 14 residues.